The 24 T cell receptor beta chains presented below share a single source sample, sequenced in a study of blood T cell repertoires in COVID-19 (dated by TCRdb to between 2020 and 2021). Libraries were prepared through the immunoSEQ multiplex PCR assay. TCRdb carries this immuneACCESS record with in-frame sequences only. Its versions omit some clonotypes, under half of them owing to an unresolved V gene in the studies checked, with the rest unexplained. In this sample the table shows more than 200,000 clones, around four fifths of which occur a single time. Under 3% of the sample is held by the ten biggest clonotypes. The sample taken for sequencing was peripheral blood. The receptors come from a woman in her 70s with active or convalescent COVID-19.

The CDR3 DNA reads as TGCGCCACCCAGGGTGAAACCCTGGGAGGAAACACCATATATTTT. This gives the protein CATQGETLGGNTIYF. V gene TRBV10-2 combines with J gene TRBJ1-3; tentatively, D is TRBD1 (5 bases). The V and J ends lost 10 bases and 4 bases respectively, with 20 bases between them. CDR3 size: 15 residues. In germline, CDR1 is WSHSY, CDR2 SAAADI.

This sequence joins TRBV27 and TRBJ1-2; D is possibly TRBD1 (5 bases). Trimming cost V 2 bases and J 4 bases, with 8 bases left between them. CDR3 length: 13 residues. Germline-derived CDR1 and CDR2 are MNHEY and SMNVEV (reference sequence). CDR3 coding DNA: TGTGCCAGCAGTTTACAGGGTTCCTATGGCTACACCTTC. It yields the protein CASSLQGSYGYTF.

This clone turned up a few times. The V gene is TRBV12-3 or TRBV12-4, the J gene TRBJ2-7, with a tentative D call TRBD1 (5 bases). V lost 7 bases and J 7 bases, leaving 14 bases between the germline ends. The CDR3 contains 12 residues. The CDR3 sequence is CASTKSGQEQYF. As DNA, the CDR3 is TGTGCCAGCACCAAGTCAGGGCAAGAGCAGTACTTC.

The V and J genes are TRBV4-1 and TRBJ1-1; D is possibly TRBD1 (6 bases). V lost 0 bases and J 11 bases, leaving 13 bases between the germline ends. This CDR3 is 13 amino acids long. Per the germline V gene, CDR1 is MGHRA and CDR2 is YSYEKL. The CDR3 DNA reads TGCGCCAGCAGCCAAGACCAACAGGGCCGGGCTTTCTTT. This gives the protein CASSQDQQGRAFF.

The chain links TRBV24-1 to TRBJ1-6; a weak D match, TRBD1 (5 bases). With 4 bases removed from V and 6 bases from J, the gap between germline ends came to 9 bases. CDR3 length: 14 amino acids. In germline, CDR1 is KGHDR, CDR2 SFDVKD. As DNA, the CDR3 is TGTGCCACCAGTGAGGGGGGAGCTAATTCACCCCTCCACTTT. Encoded protein: CATSEGGANSPLHF.

This sequence joins TRBV18 and TRBJ2-2; TRBD2 is a possible D gene (7 bases). Germline CDR1 reads KGHSH; CDR2 reads LQKENI. CDR3 length: 16 residues. Deletions cut 8 bases from V and 6 bases from J, with 22 bases between. The CDR3 sequence: CASTRITGGAAGELFF. Here the CDR3 DNA reads TGTGCCAGCACACGAATCACGGGGGGCGCGGCCGGGGAGCTGTTTTTT.

This clone turned up a few times. This chain connects TRBV3-1 (or the pseudogene TRBV3-2) to TRBJ2-7; TRBD2 aligns across 11 bases. In germline, CDR1 is LGHDT, CDR2 YNNKEL (reference sequence). Trimming cost V 5 bases and J 0 bases; bases outside gene matches: 6. The CDR3 is made up of 16 amino acids. The CDR3 is CASSKLAGAISYEQYF. The CDR3 coding sequence is TGTGCCAGCAGCAAACTAGCGGGGGCCATCTCCTACGAGCAGTACTTC.

In this sample, this clone turned up once. The V and J genes are TRBV27 and TRBJ2-5; weak D call: TRBD1 (5 bases). V shed 4 bases and J shed 4 bases, with 10 bases lying between them. Germline loops: CDR1 MNHEY, CDR2 SMNVEV (reference sequence). The CDR3 runs 13 residues. This chain's CDR3 is CASSSFGAETQYF. The DNA of the CDR3 is TGTGCCAGCAGTTCATTTGGGGCAGAGACCCAGTACTTC.

The chain has TRBV3-1 (or the pseudogene TRBV3-2) and TRBJ1-1; 8 bases are shared with TRBD1. Germline loops: CDR1 LGHDT, CDR2 YNNKEL (reference sequence). J gave up 5 bases and V 2 bases, and 7 bases lay outside the gene matches. The CDR3 consists of 15 residues. This CDR3 is CASSQMDRERTEAFF. DNA of the CDR3: TGTGCCAGCAGCCAAATGGACAGGGAGAGAACTGAAGCTTTCTTT.

This clone came up a few times. This chain links TRBV7-9 with TRBJ1-1; D not resolved. CDR3 length: 14 residues. CDR1 is SEHNR, CDR2 FQNEAQ, per germline (reference sequence). V lost 2 bases and J 6 bases, leaving 13 bases between the germline ends. This CDR3 is CASSLTGVIPEAFF. The CDR3 DNA is TGTGCCAGCAGCTTAACCGGGGTAATCCCTGAAGCTTTCTTT.

The chain carries TRBV19 and TRBJ1-2; 9 bases align to TRBD1. V lost 5 bases, J lost 4 bases, and 5 bases stayed unmatched. The germline V gene encodes CDR1 LNHDA and CDR2 SQIVND (reference sequence). The CDR3 runs 14 residues. The CDR3 loop reads CASSSDRGGYGYTF. In DNA form, the CDR3 reads TGTGCCAGTAGTTCGGACAGGGGAGGCTATGGCTACACCTTC.

V and J are TRBV27 and TRBJ2-7, with D possibly being TRBD2 (5 bases). Germline V gives CDR1 MNHEY, CDR2 SMNVEV (reference sequence). CDR3 length: 18 residues. Trimming took 5 bases from V and 5 from J, leaving 28 bases between them. The CDR3 sequence is CASSPLGLLASTRNEQYF. DNA of the CDR3: TGTGCCAGCAGTCCCTTGGGGTTGTTGGCTAGCACTCGAAACGAGCAGTACTTC.

The rearrangement links TRBV7-9 to TRBJ1-1, with D perhaps matching TRBD1 (5 bases). The CDR3 covers 18 residues. V was shortened by 1 base and J by 0 bases, with 18 bases between the two germline ends. CDR1 is SEHNR, CDR2 FQNEAQ, per germline (reference sequence). The CDR3 DNA follows: TGTGCCAGCAGCTTAGTTCATAGTTTGGGGGGGATGAACACTGAAGCTTTCTTT. Encoded protein: CASSLVHSLGGMNTEAFF. Complete variable domain (other parts from reference TRBV7-9 and TRBJ1-1): DTGVSQNPRHKITKRGQNVTFRCDPISEHNRLYWYRQTLGQGPEFLTYFQNEAQLEKSRLLSDRFSAERPKGSFSTLEIQRTEQGDSAMYLCASSLVHSLGGMNTEAFFGQGTRLTVV.

The chain carries TRBV6-5 and TRBJ2-1; 8 nucleotides match TRBD2. This CDR3 is 15 amino acids long. Looked up from germline, CDR1 is MNHEY and CDR2 is SVGAGI. The V segment lost 6 bases and the J segment 0 bases; nucleotides outside the gene matches: 4. In DNA, the CDR3 is TGTGCCAGCAGCTCCGGGGGGGCCTCCTACAATGAGCAGTTCTTC. Residues: CASSSGGASYNEQFF.

This chain joins TRBV12-3 or TRBV12-4 and TRBJ1-2; a possible D gene is TRBD1 (5 bases). The CDR3 runs to 13 residues. Trimming cost V 3 bases and J 3 bases, with 8 bases left between them. CDR3 sequence reads: CASSLGQDYGYTF. CDR3 bases: TGTGCCAGCAGTTTGGGGCAGGACTATGGCTACACCTTC.

The chain joins TRBV28 to TRBJ2-1; perhaps TRBD2 as D (5 bases). The germline CDR1 and CDR2 sequences are MDHEN and SYDVKM. The CDR3 has 12 amino acids. V was trimmed by 5 bases and J by 7 bases, leaving 9 bases between them. CDR3 loop: CASSRPGNEQFF. The CDR3 DNA reads TGTGCCAGCAGTAGACCGGGGAATGAGCAGTTCTTC.

The rearrangement joins TRBV5-8 to TRBJ2-1; TRBD2 aligns across 8 bases. Germline CDR1 reads SGHTS; CDR2 reads YDEGEE. Trimming at V came to 3 bases and at J to 0 bases, leaving 11 bases not matched to a gene. The CDR3 contains 18 residues. The CDR3 nucleotides are TGTGCCAGCAGCTCCCCCTTTAGCGGGATCAGCTCCTACAATGAGCAGTTCTTC. Residues: CASSSPFSGISSYNEQFF. The entire variable domain, with the rest obtained from reference TRBV5-8 and TRBJ2-1, is as follows: EAGVTQSPTHLIKTRGQQATLRCSPISGHTSVYWYQQALGLGLQFLLWYDEGEERNRGNFPPRFSGRQFPNYSSELNVNALELEDSALYLCASSSPFSGISSYNEQFFGPGTRLTVL.

This clone was seen a few times. The chain uses TRBV7-2 and TRBJ1-4, with 7 bases fitting TRBD1. J lost 8 bases, V lost 5 bases, and 11 bases had no gene match. In germline, CDR1 is SGHTA, CDR2 FQGNSA. There are 15 residues in the CDR3. The CDR3 sequence: CASSPRQGTGEKLFF. CDR3 DNA: TGTGCCAGCAGCCCCCGACAGGGTACAGGGGAAAAACTGTTTTTT.

The chain has TRBV2 and TRBJ1-1, with D perhaps TRBD1 (6 bases). The ends were cut back, 6 bases at V and 3 bases at J, with 11 bases in the middle. Germline CDR1 SNHLY, CDR2 FYNNEI. There are 13 residues in the CDR3. CDR3 residues: CASSEGHYTEAFF. The CDR3 region has the DNA TGTGCCAGCAGCGAGGGACACTACACTGAAGCTTTCTTT.

The chain carries TRBV7-2 and TRBJ2-3, with D hard to call. The CDR3 is 13 amino acids. The germline CDR1 and CDR2 sequences are SGHTA and FQGNSA. Trimming stripped 4 bases from V and 3 bases from J, with 8 bases between. CDR3 amino acids: CASSSRLTDTQYF. CDR3 coding DNA: TGTGCCAGCAGCTCTCGGTTAACAGATACGCAGTATTTT.

The CDR3: CASSVGRGGQTQYF. CDR3 bases: TGCGCCAGCAGCGTAGGCCGGGGGGGACAGACCCAGTACTTC. This chain links TRBV5-1 with TRBJ2-5; 8 positions agree with TRBD2. V trimming: 4 bases; J trimming: 6 bases; junction bases outside the gene matches: 8. Germline assignment: CDR1 SGHRS and CDR2 YFSETQ. This CDR3 has 14 amino acids.

The V and J genes are TRBV4-3 and TRBJ2-3, with 9 bases identical to TRBD2. Looked up from germline, CDR1 is LGHNA and CDR2 is YSLEER. The CDR3 is made up of 19 amino acids. The J segment lost 0 bases and the V segment lost 5 bases, leaving 15 bases of the junction unmatched. CDR3 DNA sequence: TGCGCCAGCAGCTACGCTCAACCTAGCGGGGAGGGGAGCACAGATACGCAGTATTTT. Protein product: CASSYAQPSGEGSTDTQYF.

The rearrangement joins TRBV19 to TRBJ2-7; possible D gene TRBD2, 5 bases. The germline V gene encodes CDR1 LNHDA and CDR2 SQIVND (reference sequence). V gave up 6 bases and J gave up 2 bases, with 14 bases separating them. This CDR3 is built from 14 residues. The CDR3 loop reads CASSFRDVPYEQYF. CDR3 nucleotides: TGTGCCAGTAGCTTCCGGGATGTGCCCTACGAGCAGTACTTC.

V gene TRBV28 combines with J gene TRBJ2-7; 7 positions match TRBD1. Trimming cost V 3 bases and J 3 bases; bases outside gene matches: 8. Per germline, CDR1 MDHEN and CDR2 SYDVKM. This CDR3 is built from 15 residues. CDR3 residues: CASSFLRAGGYEQYF. The CDR3 coding sequence is TGTGCCAGCAGTTTCCTTAGGGCAGGGGGCTACGAGCAGTACTTC.